The rows below give T cell receptor beta chains drawn from one sample of a study of CD8 T cells in Susac syndrome. One entry per CDR3 protein results from TCRdb running MiXCR on the immunoSEQ multiplex PCR reads. Counted here are about 140,000 distinct CDR3 sequences, approximately 96% occurring once; the ten biggest clones make up 0.11%. Material: CD4+ T cells from PBMCs. The receptors derive from a human donor with multiple sclerosis. The CDR3 runs from the conserved cysteine through the conserved F or W. Fields, in order: V gene, J gene, clone size, D gene, CDR3 DNA, CDR3 protein. A D gene is named only where the DNA matches it firmly. Some rows have no size entry. The others give once, few or many, or a class for an expanded clone.

TRBV10-3,TRBJ1-1,-,TRBD1,TGTGCCATTAACGAAGACCAGGGGGCGCGGAACACTGAAGCTTTCTTT,CAINEDQGARNTEAFF
TRBV5-6,TRBJ2-4,-,-,TGTGCCAGCAGCTTGGGAGAAAACATTCAGTACTTC,CASSLGENIQYF
TRBV24-1,TRBJ2-1,-,TRBD1,TGTGCCACCAGTGATTTGTCGACAGGGTCGAAGAATGAGCAGTTCTTC,CATSDLSTGSKNEQFF
TRBV6-1,TRBJ2-1,few,TRBD1,TGTGCCAGCAGTGCGGCGTCGGGCAGGGGGCTGAATAATGAGCAGTTCTTC,CASSAASGRGLNNEQFF
TRBV4-3,TRBJ2-6,-,-,TGCGCCAGCAGCCAAGATTATGGAGGGGCGCTCTCTGGGGCCAACGTCCTGACTTTC,CASSQDYGGALSGANVLTF
TRBV28,TRBJ2-1,-,-,TGTGCCAGCAGTTTAAGGGACAACTACAATGAGCAGTTCTTC,CASSLRDNYNEQFF
TRBV29-1,TRBJ2-4,-,TRBD1,TGCAGCGCCGTGCGGGACAGGGCTACCAAAAACATTCAGTACTTC,CSAVRDRATKNIQYF
TRBV6-6,TRBJ2-7,-,TRBD2,TGTGCCAGCAGTTACTGGCTAGCGGGAGAGGACGAGCAGTACTTC,CASSYWLAGEDEQYF
TRBV13,TRBJ2-7,-,-,TGTGCCAGCAGCTTATTCGGCAGGACCTACGAGCAGTACTTC,CASSLFGRTYEQYF
TRBV5-1,TRBJ1-2,-,-,TGCGCCAGCAGCTTGAGTAGGGACTATGGCTACACCTTC,CASSLSRDYGYTF
TRBV7-8,TRBJ2-5,-,-,TGTGCCAGCAACCGGCGGCCTACACAAGAGACCCAGTACTTC,CASNRRPTQETQYF